These 17 T cell receptor beta chains were sequenced from one sample in a study of blood T cell repertoires in COVID-19. Sequenced by immunoSEQ multiplex PCR; TCRdb stores in-frame clones only, minus some. The data hold some 150,000 clones, with 85% to 90% observed a single time. The specimen sequenced was peripheral blood. These receptor sequences come from a man aged 55 to 70 with active or convalescent COVID-19.

This chain joins TRBV9 and TRBJ1-1, with 10 bases identical to TRBD1. The CDR3 covers 13 residues. Germline CDR1 is SGDLS and CDR2 is YYNGEE. J gave up 10 bases and V 4 bases, and 7 bases lay outside the gene matches. The CDR3 here is CASSSGTGELAFF. Here the CDR3 DNA reads TGTGCCAGCAGCTCCGGGACAGGGGAACTAGCTTTCTTT.

The rearrangement uses TRBV7-2 and TRBJ1-5; D may be TRBD1 (5 bases). The ends were cut back, 0 bases at V and 1 base at J, with 10 bases in the middle. CDR1 and CDR2 (germline): SGHTA, FQGNSA. This CDR3 is 16 amino acids long. CDR3 DNA sequence: TGTGCCAGCAGCTTAGCGGGCGGGGCCAGCAATCAGCCCCAGCATTTT. Translation gives CASSLAGGASNQPQHF.

Remarks on this clone: The same CDR3 arises from other DNA sequences in this sample as well. V and J are TRBV3-1 (or the pseudogene TRBV3-2) and TRBJ1-3, with a possible D match to TRBD1 (5 bases). The germline gives CDR1 LGHDT, CDR2 YNNKEL (reference sequence). This CDR3 spans 15 amino acids. Deletions cut 1 base from V and 1 base from J, with 8 bases between. CDR3 DNA sequence: TGTGCCAGCAGCCAAGCCGGGGGGTCTGGAAACACCATATATTTT. It specifies CASSQAGGSGNTIYF.

This clone was counted between two and nine times. The chain uses TRBV28 and TRBJ1-6, with D tentatively TRBD1 (5 bases). Germline V lookup: CDR1 MDHEN, CDR2 SYDVKM. CDR3 size: 14 residues. V dropped 6 bases and J dropped 6 bases, with 12 bases sitting between them. CDR3 protein: CASRAGRSNSPLHF. The CDR3, as DNA: TGTGCCAGCAGGGCAGGGCGATCTAATTCACCCCTCCACTTT.

There are a few counts of this clone. The chain is built from TRBV6-5 and TRBJ2-7; no firm D call. Germline V lookup: CDR1 MNHEY, CDR2 SVGAGI. V was clipped by 2 bases and J by 5 bases, with 13 bases between them. The CDR3 length is 14 residues. In DNA form, the CDR3 reads TGTGCCAGCAGTTACGAGGATCCGGCGGACGAGCAGTACTTC. Its translation is CASSYEDPADEQYF.

This clone was detected once. The CDR3 loop reads CASSRRLAAASYNEQFF. CDR3 nucleotides: TGTGCCAGCAGCCGTAGACTAGCGGCAGCCTCCTACAATGAGCAGTTCTTC. The chain employs TRBV6-2 or TRBV6-3 and TRBJ2-1; 9 nucleotides match TRBD2. Trimming cost V 6 bases and J 0 bases; bases outside gene matches: 9. This CDR3 has 17 amino acids. Germline V gene data show CDR1 as MNHEY and CDR2 as SVGEGT.

J is TRBJ1-6 and V is TRBV7-8; TRBD1 matches at 8 bases. J was trimmed by 8 bases and V by 6 bases; bases with no gene match: 9. CDR3 length: 15 residues. Per germline, CDR1 SGHVS and CDR2 FQNEAQ. The CDR3 reads CASRSSGTGDSPLHF. In DNA, the CDR3 is TGTGCCAGCAGAAGCTCCGGGACAGGTGATTCACCCCTCCACTTT.

Only one count was recorded for this clone. This rearrangement joins TRBV5-4 to TRBJ2-5, with TRBD2 identical over 7 bases. Germline CDR1 is SGHNT and CDR2 is YYREEE (reference sequence). Germline trimming cut 4 bases from V and 4 bases from J; bases unmatched to any gene: 16. This CDR3 is built from 17 residues. CDR3: CASSPPGEAGRRETQYF. In DNA, the CDR3 is TGTGCCAGCAGCCCACCGGGGGAAGCGGGAAGACGAGAGACCCAGTACTTC.

The genes are TRBV27 and TRBJ2-7; D may be TRBD1 (6 bases). CDR3 size: 14 residues. Trimming took off 2 bases at V and 1 base at J, with 9 bases between the two ends. The germline V gene encodes CDR1 MNHEY and CDR2 SMNVEV (reference sequence). The CDR3 spells CASSLTTGSYEQYF. The CDR3 DNA sequence: TGTGCCAGCAGTTTAACTACAGGGTCCTACGAGCAGTACTTC.

The gene calls are TRBV7-8 and TRBJ1-4; D is uncertain. Germline lookup yields CDR1 SGHVS and CDR2 FQNEAQ. V was clipped by 1 base and J by 0 bases, with 12 bases between them. This CDR3 has 17 amino acids. The DNA of the CDR3 is TGTGCCAGCAGCTTAGGTCCCAAAACGGCAACTAATGAAAAACTGTTTTTT. Protein sequence: CASSLGPKTATNEKLFF.

The chain combines TRBV5-4 with TRBJ1-2, with D maybe TRBD1 (6 bases). The CDR3 length is 14 residues. Germline lookup yields CDR1 SGHNT and CDR2 YYREEE (reference sequence). The V gene lost 0 bases and the J gene lost 0 bases, with 6 bases spanning the gap. CDR3 loop: CASSLGTANYGYTF. CDR3 coding DNA: TGTGCCAGCAGCTTGGGGACAGCTAACTATGGCTACACCTTC. Together with reference TRBV5-4 and TRBJ1-2, the CDR3 gives the full variable domain: ETGVTQSPTHLIKTRGQQVTLRCSSQSGHNTVSWYQQALGQGPQFIFQYYREEENGRGNFPPRFSGLQFPNYSSELNVNALELDDSALYLCASSLGTANYGYTFGSGTRLTVV.

The count of this clone is one. The V and J genes are TRBV2 and TRBJ2-5; TRBD2 matches 9 bases. Trimming at V came to 8 bases and at J to 5 bases, leaving 9 bases not matched to a gene. CDR3 length: 14 residues. Germline CDR1 SNHLY, CDR2 FYNNEI. This chain's CDR3 is CASRTSGGKETQYF. As DNA, the CDR3 is TGTGCCAGCCGAACCAGCGGGGGGAAGGAGACCCAGTACTTC.

The chain employs TRBV5-4 and TRBJ2-5; the match to TRBD2 covers 12 bases. V lost 3 bases, J lost 2 bases, and 5 bases stayed unmatched. CDR3 size: 16 residues. The germline CDR1 and CDR2 sequences are SGHNT and YYREEE (reference sequence). In DNA form, the CDR3 reads TGTGCCAGCAGCTACCCTACTAGCGGGGGGCAAGAGACCCAGTACTTC. It translates to CASSYPTSGGQETQYF.

This sequence joins TRBV7-9 and TRBJ2-7; weak D call: TRBD1 (5 bases). V was clipped by 1 base and J by 4 bases, with 14 bases between them. Germline V gives CDR1 SEHNR, CDR2 FQNEAQ (reference sequence). This CDR3 is built from 15 residues. The CDR3 sequence is CASSLVSPGRYEQYF. The CDR3 DNA is TGTGCCAGCAGCTTAGTCAGCCCAGGGCGGTACGAGCAGTACTTC.

V gene TRBV19 combines with J gene TRBJ2-1; weak D call: TRBD2 (6 bases). Deletions cut 5 bases from V and 4 bases from J, with 12 bases between. The germline gives CDR1 LNHDA, CDR2 SQIVND (reference sequence). CDR3 length: 14 amino acids. CDR3 in amino acids: CASSPRDSYNEQFF. CDR3 sequence (DNA): TGTGCCAGTAGTCCCCGGGACTCTTACAATGAGCAGTTCTTC. The variable domain in full, completed from reference TRBV19 and TRBJ2-1, reads DGGITQSPKYLFRKEGQNVTLSCEQNLNHDAMYWYRQDPGQGLRLIYYSQIVNDFQKGDIAEGYSVSREKKESFPLTVTSAQKNPTAFYLCASSPRDSYNEQFFGPGTRLTVL.

The V and J genes are TRBV9 and TRBJ2-5; tentatively, D is TRBD2 (6 bases). Germline CDR1 and CDR2: SGDLS and YYNGEE. The CDR3 contains 15 residues. Trimming cost V 0 bases and J 5 bases, with 14 bases left between them. The CDR3 region is CASSVEGLTGETQYF. For the CDR3, the DNA is TGTGCCAGCAGCGTAGAGGGACTGACTGGGGAGACCCAGTACTTC.

This clone has a single count. The chain uses TRBV5-4 and TRBJ2-4; 9 bases align to TRBD1. This CDR3 spans 14 amino acids. Germline V CDR1 and CDR2: SGHNT, YYREEE (reference sequence). J gave up 7 bases and V 4 bases, and 6 bases lay outside the gene matches. CDR3 sequence (DNA): TGTGCCAGCAGCGCTACAGGGGGCCCGAACATTCAGTACTTC. Amino acids: CASSATGGPNIQYF.